These 25 T cell receptor beta chains came from one sample sequenced in a study of cytomegalovirus exposure and HLA in healthy donors. Primers included in the PCR were 60 Vbeta and 13 Jbeta primers. Assay used: immunoSEQ multiplex PCR; TCRdb lists only in-frame clones, some missing. The table shows 170,000 or so clones, with 84% occurring only once. Sequenced material: PBMCs. Receptors were obtained from a man in his forties or fifties in good health and CMV-seropositive.

This CDR3 is CASSMVWERPGNTIYF. CDR3 nucleotide sequence: TGTGCCAGTAGTATGGTCTGGGAGCGACCTGGAAACACCATATATTTT. This chain links TRBV19 with TRBJ1-3; no firm D call. The germline gives CDR1 LNHDA, CDR2 SQIVND (reference sequence). Trimming pared 3 bases from V and 2 bases from J, leaving 14 bases between. The CDR3 has 16 amino acids.

Remarks on this clone: One end of the junction varies from germline; a read error may be responsible. The V gene is TRBV6-5, the J gene TRBJ2-5; D is unresolved. The germline gives CDR1 MNHEY, CDR2 SVGAGI. The CDR3 is 13 amino acids. CDR3 nucleotides: TGTGCCAGCAGTAGGAGCACCCAAAAGACCCAGTACTTC. Encoded protein: CASSRSTQKTQYF.

The chain is built from TRBV13 and TRBJ2-6; a possible D gene is TRBD1 (6 bases). CDR3 size: 20 residues. Germline CDR1 is PRHDT and CDR2 is FYEKMQ (reference sequence). Trimming left V 4 bases short and J 0 bases short, with 22 bases between. CDR3 nucleotides: TGTGCCAGCAGCTCCGGCGGGCAGGGGTTCACCCACTCTGGGGCCAACGTCCTGACTTTC. Its translation: CASSSGGQGFTHSGANVLTF. The variable domain in full, with the rest retrieved from reference TRBV13 and TRBJ2-6, is AAGVIQSPRHLIKEKRETATLKCYPIPRHDTVYWYQQGPGQDPQFLISFYEKMQSDKGSIPDRFSAQQFSDYHSELNMSSLELGDSALYFCASSSGGQGFTHSGANVLTFGAGSRLTVL.

The chain links TRBV19 to TRBJ2-1, with a possible D match to TRBD1 (6 bases). Germline V gene lookup returns CDR1 LNHDA and CDR2 SQIVND (reference sequence). The ends were cut back, 5 bases at V and 1 base at J, with 9 bases in the middle. The CDR3 is made up of 14 amino acids. The CDR3 reads CASSLQGSYNEQFF. CDR3 sequence (DNA): TGTGCCAGTAGTCTACAGGGATCCTACAATGAGCAGTTCTTC.

The rearrangement joins TRBV6-5 to TRBJ1-1; 8 bases line up with TRBD1. This CDR3 spans 15 amino acids. CDR1 is MNHEY and CDR2 is SVGAGI in the germline V gene. The V gene end was trimmed by 7 bases and the J gene end by 4 bases; junction bases not matched to a gene: 11. CDR3 in amino acids: CASIPGQGMGTEAFF. The CDR3 nucleotides read TGTGCCAGCATCCCCGGACAGGGAATGGGCACTGAAGCTTTCTTT.

This chain uses TRBV20-1 with TRBJ1-2; TRBD1 aligns across 7 bases. The CDR3 spans 11 residues. V was pared by 4 bases and J by 8 bases, with 4 bases of the junction left unmatched. Germline V CDR1 and CDR2: DFQATT, SNEGSKA (reference sequence). This CDR3 is CSAIQGQGYTF. The CDR3 nucleotides are TGCAGTGCTATACAGGGGCAGGGCTACACCTTC.

The genes are TRBV9 and TRBJ1-1; perhaps TRBD1 as D (6 bases). Trimming removed 3 bases from V and 6 bases from J, with 18 bases in between. From germline, CDR1 is SGDLS and CDR2 YYNGEE. The CDR3 is 15 amino acids. CDR3 region: CASSGWSGGTAEAFF. CDR3 sequence (DNA): TGTGCCAGCAGCGGTTGGTCTGGGGGCACCGCTGAAGCTTTCTTT.

The chain uses TRBV5-6 and TRBJ1-1, with a tentative D call TRBD1 (5 bases). CDR3 size: 15 residues. V lost 2 bases to trimming and J lost 5 bases, with 16 bases between them. In germline, CDR1 is SGHDT, CDR2 YYEEEE. The CDR3 nucleotides are TGTGCCAGCAGCTTTTCGCCAGGGTCGTTAACTGAAGCTTTCTTT. It translates to CASSFSPGSLTEAFF.

The chain employs TRBV11-2 and TRBJ2-1; no clear D. The V end was cut by 2 bases, the J end by 0 bases, with 8 bases between. This CDR3 comprises 15 residues. The germline V gene encodes CDR1 SGHAT and CDR2 FQNNGV. Here the CDR3 reads CASSLQPYSYNEQFF. CDR3 in DNA: TGTGCCAGCAGCTTACAACCCTACTCCTACAATGAGCAGTTCTTC.

J is TRBJ1-1 and V is TRBV6-5; D remains unclear. Germline V gene lookup returns CDR1 MNHEY and CDR2 SVGAGI. The CDR3 sequence is 13 residues long. The V gene lost 0 bases and the J gene lost 1 base, with 3 bases spanning the gap. The CDR3 bases are TGTGCCAGCAGTTACTCCAAGAACACTGAAGCTTTCTTT. Encoded protein: CASSYSKNTEAFF.

J is TRBJ1-1 and V is TRBV4-1; maybe TRBD1 (6 bases). From germline, CDR1 is MGHRA and CDR2 YSYEKL. V was clipped by 0 bases and J by 8 bases, with 13 bases between them. CDR3 length equals 14 residues. Written as DNA, the CDR3 is TGCGCCAGCAGCCAAGAAAGACAGGACCGGGAAGCTTTCTTT. Protein: CASSQERQDREAFF.

Here the CDR3 DNA reads TGTGCCAGTAGTTTAACCGGGACAGGCCTGTCGGAGCTGTTTTTT. It specifies CASSLTGTGLSELFF. This chain joins TRBV19 and TRBJ2-2; TRBD1 matches 8 bases. With V trimmed by 5 bases and J by 10 bases, 12 bases remained unmatched. The CDR3 runs 15 residues. From germline, CDR1 is LNHDA and CDR2 SQIVND (reference sequence).

V usage is TRBV6-6 and J usage is TRBJ1-5, with D unclear. The CDR3 is 15 amino acids. Trimming removed 6 bases at V and 4 bases at J, with 16 bases between. CDR1 and CDR2 from the germline V gene are MNHNY and SVGAGI (reference sequence). The CDR3 reads CASSPVPPGNQPQHF. The CDR3 DNA reads TGTGCCAGCAGCCCGGTCCCGCCGGGAAATCAGCCCCAGCATTTT.

This chain joins TRBV10-1 and TRBJ1-4, with TRBD1 matching 8 bases. V shed 6 bases, J shed 5 bases, and the junction held 5 bases outside the gene matches. The CDR3 length is 14 residues. CDR1 and CDR2 (germline): WNHNN, SYGVQD (reference sequence). The CDR3 DNA follows: TGCGCCAGCAGCCATGGACAGGGAAATGAAAAACTGTTTTTT. Translation: CASSHGQGNEKLFF.

The CDR3 bases are TGTGCCAGCAGTTCCGAACAAACAGGGGTTGAAGCTTTCTTT. Translated: CASSSEQTGVEAFF. The chain joins TRBV28 to TRBJ1-1; 7 nucleotides agree with TRBD1. The CDR3 has 14 amino acids. J was trimmed by 7 bases and V by 4 bases; bases with no gene match: 9. The germline CDR1 and CDR2 sequences are MDHEN and SYDVKM.

The J gene is TRBJ2-4, the V gene TRBV9, with D perhaps TRBD2 (6 bases). Germline lookup yields CDR1 SGDLS and CDR2 YYNGEE. The CDR3 consists of 14 residues. Trimming removed 0 bases from V and 7 bases from J, with 11 bases in between. CDR3 nucleotides: TGTGCCAGCAGCGTAGATACTAGCCTGAACATTCAGTACTTC. This sequence encodes CASSVDTSLNIQYF.

The chain combines TRBV27 with TRBJ1-1; TRBD1 aligns across 7 bases. The CDR3 consists of 13 residues. With V trimmed by 3 bases and J by 11 bases, 9 bases remained unmatched. The germline V gene has CDR1 MNHEY and CDR2 SMNVEV (reference sequence). As DNA, the CDR3 is TGTGCCAGCAGTTTGGGCAGGGGGTTTTGGGCTTTCTTT. Its translation: CASSLGRGFWAFF.

The CDR3 DNA reads TGTGCCAGCAGCCCATTTAGTGAAGCTTTCTTT. It translates to CASSPFSEAFF. The chain uses TRBV2 and TRBJ1-1; D remains unclear. The germline V and J ends were trimmed by 6 bases and 7 bases, with 9 bases remaining between them. Germline V gene data show CDR1 as SNHLY and CDR2 as FYNNEI. The CDR3 is 11 amino acids.

The chain joins TRBV30 to TRBJ2-5; TRBD2 aligns across 7 bases. CDR3 length: 13 residues. Germline CDR1 GTSNPN, CDR2 SVGIG (reference sequence). The J segment lost 4 bases and the V segment lost 3 bases, leaving 5 bases of the junction unmatched. The CDR3 reads CAWRSVAGETQYF. DNA of the CDR3: TGTGCCTGGAGGTCGGTAGCGGGAGAGACCCAGTACTTC.

This rearrangement joins TRBV6-5 to TRBJ2-3; D is possibly TRBD1 (5 bases). From germline, CDR1 is MNHEY and CDR2 SVGAGI. The CDR3 contains 13 residues. Trimming took off 0 bases at V and 9 bases at J, with 10 bases between the two ends. The CDR3 sequence: CASSYSRWGTQYF. As DNA, the CDR3 is TGTGCCAGCAGTTACTCCCGGTGGGGCACGCAGTATTTT.

The chain is built from TRBV11-2 and TRBJ1-4; D unresolved. CDR3 length equals 14 residues. V lost 3 bases to trimming and J lost 2 bases, with 7 bases between them. The germline gives CDR1 SGHAT, CDR2 FQNNGV. The CDR3 DNA sequence: TGTGCCAGCAGCTTCGGTCGCACTAATGAAAAACTGTTTTTT. The encoded protein is CASSFGRTNEKLFF.

The chain uses TRBV18 and TRBJ1-3; 7 bases map to TRBD1. With V trimmed by 1 base and J by 0 bases, 12 bases remained unmatched. The CDR3 loop spans 19 amino acids. Germline loops: CDR1 KGHSH, CDR2 LQKENI. The CDR3 is CASSPRRGDSRISGNTIYF. As DNA, the CDR3 is TGTGCCAGCTCACCACGTAGGGGGGACAGTCGCATCTCTGGAAACACCATATATTTT. Drawing the rest from reference TRBV18 and TRBJ1-3, the complete variable domain is NAGVMQNPRHLVRRRGQEARLRCSPMKGHSHVYWYRQLPEEGLKFMVYLQKENIIDESGMPKERFSAEFPKEGPSILRIQQVVRGDSAAYFCASSPRRGDSRISGNTIYFGEGSWLTVV.

Turning to this clone: The junction shows a germline mismatch at one end, possibly a read error. The rearrangement uses TRBV27 and TRBJ1-4, with unresolved D. From germline, CDR1 is MNHEY and CDR2 SMNVEV (reference sequence). CDR3 length equals 10 residues. Here the CDR3 DNA reads TGTGCCAGCAGTGCCTGTGACTTCCTTTTT. It specifies CASSACDFLF.

The chain is built from TRBV28 and TRBJ2-7, with 11 bases that match TRBD1. The CDR3 length is 15 residues. Trimming took 4 bases from V and 3 from J; bases not matched to a gene: 5. Germline values: CDR1 MDHEN, CDR2 SYDVKM. The CDR3 DNA reads TGTGCCAGCAGTTCCGCGGGACAGGGGGGCTACGAGCAGTACGTC. The encoded protein is CASSSAGQGGYEQYV.

This clone was seen a single time. This chain links TRBV7-2 with TRBJ2-2; D is possibly TRBD2 (7 bases). The CDR3 consists of 15 residues. Trimming stripped 1 base from V and 7 bases from J, with 13 bases between. Germline CDR1 and CDR2: SGHTA and FQGNSA. The CDR3 DNA reads as TGTGCCAGCAGCTTAGTCAGGGGAGGGCACGGGGAGCTGTTTTTT. Its protein product is CASSLVRGGHGELFF.